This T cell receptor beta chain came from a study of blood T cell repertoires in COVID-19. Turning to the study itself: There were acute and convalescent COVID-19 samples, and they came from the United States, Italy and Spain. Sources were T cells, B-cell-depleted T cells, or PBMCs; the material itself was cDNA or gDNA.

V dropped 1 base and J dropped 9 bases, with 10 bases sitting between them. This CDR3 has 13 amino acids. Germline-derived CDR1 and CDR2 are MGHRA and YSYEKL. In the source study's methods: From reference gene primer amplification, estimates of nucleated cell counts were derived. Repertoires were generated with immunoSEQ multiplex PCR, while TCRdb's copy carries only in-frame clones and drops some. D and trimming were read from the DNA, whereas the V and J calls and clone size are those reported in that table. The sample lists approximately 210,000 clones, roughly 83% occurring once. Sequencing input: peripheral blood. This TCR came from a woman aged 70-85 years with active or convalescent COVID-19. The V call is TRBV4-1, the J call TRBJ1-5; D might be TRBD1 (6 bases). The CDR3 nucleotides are TGCGCCAGCAGCCAAGGTAGGGGGAGGCCCCAGCATTTT. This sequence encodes CASSQGRGRPQHF.